The 30 T cell receptor beta chains below come from one sample, sequenced in a study of siplizumab effects on memory and regulatory T cells (dated by TCRdb to between 2018 and 2021). Libraries were constructed by the immunoSEQ multiplex PCR assay. Not all clones reach the TCRdb copy of this immuneACCESS table, which keeps in-frame sequences only. Checked studies attribute under half of the gap to unresolved V genes and leave the rest unexplained. The sample includes 90,000 to 120,000 clones, with 75% to 95% observed a single time. Roughly 2.7% of the sample rests with the top ten. Sequenced: CD4+ T cells sorted from blood. Every receptor here comes from a human donor in good health. Some clones in this sample may be carry-over from other donors' samples.

The rearrangement uses TRBV10-2 and TRBJ1-5; TRBD1 is a possible D gene (5 bases). Trimming removed 0 bases from V and 5 bases from J, with 11 bases in between. Germline CDR1 WSHSY, CDR2 SAAADI. The CDR3 totals 15 residues. The CDR3 loop is CASSESAGRYQPQHF. Here the CDR3 DNA reads TGCGCCAGCAGTGAGTCGGCAGGGCGGTATCAGCCCCAGCATTTT.

This clone came up once. The chain couples TRBV11-2 to TRBJ2-7; a possible D gene is TRBD1 (6 bases). V was trimmed by 1 base and J by 2 bases, leaving 9 bases between them. CDR1 SGHAT and CDR2 FQNNGV come from the germline V gene. The CDR3 spans 14 residues. CDR3 coding DNA: TGTGCCAGCAGCTTAGCACAGGGAACCTACGAGCAGTACTTC. Translation gives CASSLAQGTYEQYF.

This rearrangement joins TRBV21-1 to TRBJ2-7. TRBV21-1 is assigned pseudogene status. CDR3 length equals 14 residues. The DNA of the CDR3 is TGTGCCAGCAGCAAAGACCGTAATGCCTACGAGCAGTACTTC. Its translation is CASSKDRNAYEQYF.

This clone was seen a single time. The CDR3 DNA is TGTGCCAGTAGCCCGGCAGGGCCCGGGGCCAACGTCCTGACTTTC. Its protein is CASSPAGPGANVLTF. The chain carries TRBV19 and TRBJ2-6, with D possibly being TRBD1 (5 bases). Germline loops: CDR1 LNHDA, CDR2 SQIVND (reference sequence). This CDR3 comprises 15 residues. V was clipped by 6 bases and J by 4 bases, with 13 bases between them.

The chain is built from TRBV11-2 and TRBJ2-7; D is perhaps TRBD1 (6 bases). This CDR3 has 15 amino acids. The germline V gene has CDR1 SGHAT and CDR2 FQNNGV. Trimming cost V 5 bases and J 2 bases, with 16 bases left between them. The CDR3 sequence is CASSRTPGQAYEQYF. In nucleotides, the CDR3 is TGTGCCAGCAGCCGTACTCCGGGACAAGCCTACGAGCAGTACTTC.

The chain uses TRBV11-2 and TRBJ1-1; 11 bases agree with TRBD1. The CDR3 covers 16 residues. Germline CDR1 reads SGHAT; CDR2 reads FQNNGV. V lost 6 bases to trimming and J lost 5 bases; unmatched junction nucleotides: 11. This CDR3 reads CASSSGQGAKGTEAFF. CDR3 nucleotide sequence: TGTGCCAGCAGTTCCGGACAGGGGGCTAAGGGTACTGAAGCTTTCTTT.

The chain employs TRBV13 and TRBJ2-1; D is perhaps TRBD2 (6 bases). The CDR3 runs to 13 residues. The germline V gene encodes CDR1 PRHDT and CDR2 FYEKMQ (reference sequence). Between the trimmed V and J ends, which lost 5 bases and 13 bases, there was a span of 18 bases. This CDR3 is CASSVEAGSLQFF. For the CDR3, the DNA is TGTGCCAGCAGCGTTGAGGCGGGGAGTCTACAGTTCTTC. Combining the CDR3 with reference TRBV13 and TRBJ2-1 gives the whole variable domain AAGVIQSPRHLIKEKRETATLKCYPIPRHDTVYWYQQGPGQDPQFLISFYEKMQSDKGSIPDRFSAQQFSDYHSELNMSSLELGDSALYFCASSVEAGSLQFFGPGTRLTVL.

CDR3 nucleotide sequence: TGTGCCAGTAGTATGATCGGGGCCGGGGAGCTGTTTTTT. Residues: CASSMIGAGELFF. The genes are TRBV19 and TRBJ2-2; D might be TRBD2 (5 bases). The CDR3 runs to 13 residues. From germline, CDR1 is LNHDA and CDR2 SQIVND (reference sequence). Trimming stripped 3 bases from V and 6 bases from J, with 8 bases between.

The chain uses TRBV18 and TRBJ1-2; perhaps TRBD1 as D (5 bases). The V and J ends lost 3 bases and 7 bases respectively, with 12 bases between them. This CDR3 has 13 amino acids. The germline gives CDR1 KGHSH, CDR2 LQKENI. CDR3: CASSPGGTSGYTF. The CDR3 DNA reads as TGTGCCAGCTCACCGGGAGGGACCAGTGGCTACACCTTC.

The V call is TRBV7-3, the J call TRBJ2-7, with a possible D match to TRBD2 (5 bases). The germline V gene has CDR1 SGHTA and CDR2 FQGTGA. This CDR3 is built from 15 residues. The ends were cut back, 5 bases at V and 0 bases at J, with 14 bases in the middle. The CDR3 nucleotides are TGTGCCAGCAGCCCATCCGGGAAGGGCTCCTACGAGCAGTACTTC. Protein: CASSPSGKGSYEQYF. The variable domain in full, completed from reference TRBV7-3 and TRBJ2-7, reads GAGVSQTPSNKVTEKGKYVELRCDPISGHTALYWYRQSLGQGPEFLIYFQGTGAADDSGLPNDRFFAVRPEGSVSTLKIQRTERGDSAVYLCASSPSGKGSYEQYFGPGTRLTVT.

The rearrangement joins TRBV27 to TRBJ2-7; D is perhaps TRBD1 (6 bases). CDR3 size: 16 residues. Germline V gives CDR1 MNHEY, CDR2 SMNVEV (reference sequence). Trimming removed 3 bases at V and 1 base at J, with 16 bases between. CDR3 sequence: CASSFRWTDDSYEQYF. CDR3 in DNA: TGTGCCAGCAGTTTTAGGTGGACAGACGATTCCTACGAGCAGTACTTC.

The rearrangement joins TRBV28 to TRBJ1-5; D is possibly TRBD1 (5 bases). V was trimmed by 9 bases and J by 7 bases, leaving 13 bases between them. The CDR3 is made up of 12 amino acids. Germline CDR1 MDHEN, CDR2 SYDVKM. The CDR3 bases are TGTGCCAGTACGGGACGGGAACAGCCCCAGCATTTT. Amino acid sequence: CASTGREQPQHF. Using reference TRBV28 and TRBJ1-5 for the parts outside the CDR3, the full variable domain is DVKVTQSSRYLVKRTGEKVFLECVQDMDHENMFWYRQDPGLGLRLIYFSYDVKMKEKGDIPEGYSVSREKKERFSLILESASTNQTSMYLCASTGREQPQHFGDGTRLSIL.

The CDR3 protein is CASLTVGAESYNEQFF. CDR3 sequence (DNA): TGTGCCAGCCTGACAGTAGGGGCGGAGTCCTACAATGAGCAGTTCTTC. The V call is TRBV28, the J call TRBJ2-1; D is perhaps TRBD1 (5 bases). The CDR3 sequence is 16 residues long. CDR1 and CDR2 from the germline V gene are MDHEN and SYDVKM. Trimming cost V 8 bases and J 1 base, with 18 bases left between them.

This sequence joins TRBV27 and TRBJ2-7; TRBD1 agrees at 11 bases. Germline CDR1 and CDR2: MNHEY and SMNVEV (reference sequence). The CDR3 loop spans 11 amino acids. The J segment lost 10 bases and the V segment lost 5 bases, leaving 1 base of the junction unmatched. The CDR3 loop is CASSGQGAQYF. CDR3 DNA sequence: TGTGCCAGCAGTGGACAGGGGGCCCAGTACTTC.

The gene calls are TRBV5-1 and TRBJ2-7; TRBD2 matches 14 bases. Germline V CDR1 and CDR2: SGHRS, YFSETQ. V lost 4 bases to trimming and J lost 3 bases; unmatched junction nucleotides: 12. This CDR3 region has 18 residues. The CDR3 spells CASSIPPGLAGVGYEQYF. Here the CDR3 DNA reads TGCGCCAGCAGCATCCCTCCGGGACTAGCGGGAGTTGGCTACGAGCAGTACTTC.

The chain recombines TRBV30 with TRBJ2-1; D is uncertain. The CDR3 runs to 21 residues. The V end was cut by 2 bases, the J end by 2 bases, with 31 bases between. Germline loops: CDR1 GTSNPN, CDR2 SVGIG (reference sequence). The CDR3 region is CAWSLATPPKNLTSTYNEQFF. The CDR3, as DNA: TGTGCCTGGAGTTTGGCCACCCCTCCCAAAAATCTAACGAGTACCTACAATGAGCAGTTCTTC.

V and J are TRBV28 and TRBJ2-7, with D hard to call. Germline V lookup: CDR1 MDHEN, CDR2 SYDVKM. Trimming shortened V by 6 bases and J by 3 bases, and 12 bases separated the two germline ends. CDR3 size: 13 residues. The CDR3 DNA sequence: TGTGCCAGCAGGATTCAGAAGTTCTACGAGCAGTACTTC. Translated: CASRIQKFYEQYF. Full variable domain (missing parts from reference TRBV28 and TRBJ2-7): DVKVTQSSRYLVKRTGEKVFLECVQDMDHENMFWYRQDPGLGLRLIYFSYDVKMKEKGDIPEGYSVSREKKERFSLILESASTNQTSMYLCASRIQKFYEQYFGPGTRLTVT.

Only a few counts were recorded for this clone. The chain uses TRBV6-5 and TRBJ1-2, with 8 bases aligning to TRBD1. V lost 5 bases, J lost 4 bases, and 3 bases stayed unmatched. Looked up from germline, CDR1 is MNHEY and CDR2 is SVGAGI. The CDR3 contains 13 residues. The CDR3 DNA reads TGTGCCAGCAGTCCGGGACAGGTCTATGGCTACACCTTC. Protein product: CASSPGQVYGYTF.

V usage is TRBV15 and J usage is TRBJ2-1, with 11 bases lining up with TRBD2. Trimming at V came to 2 bases and at J to 6 bases, leaving 6 bases not matched to a gene. The CDR3 contains 16 residues. CDR1 LNHNV and CDR2 YYDKDF come from the germline V gene (reference sequence). CDR3 protein: CATSRKGLAGGNEQFF. The CDR3 bases are TGTGCCACCAGCAGAAAGGGTCTAGCGGGAGGCAATGAGCAGTTCTTC.

This clone was recorded once. This rearrangement joins TRBV30 to TRBJ1-1; perhaps TRBD1 as D (6 bases). Germline V gene sequence: CDR1 GTSNPN, CDR2 SVGIG (reference sequence). This CDR3 is built from 14 residues. Trimming stripped 3 bases from V and 3 bases from J, with 14 bases between. CDR3 protein: CAWRLRGGHTEAFF. In nucleotides, the CDR3 is TGTGCCTGGAGATTAAGGGGGGGGCACACTGAAGCTTTCTTT.

V is TRBV10-3 and J is TRBJ2-2; no clear D gene. V lost 2 bases to trimming and J lost 7 bases, with 17 bases between them. The CDR3 has 16 residues. The germline CDR1 and CDR2 sequences are ENHRY and SYGVKD. The CDR3 reads CAISERAGPTGGELFF. The CDR3 region has the DNA TGTGCCATCAGTGAGCGGGCAGGACCGACCGGCGGGGAGCTGTTTTTT.

V is TRBV5-1 and J is TRBJ2-1; the match to TRBD2 covers 11 bases. Germline-derived CDR1 and CDR2 are SGHRS and YFSETQ. V shed 2 bases and J 7 bases; nucleotides not matched to a gene: 2. The CDR3 extends over 14 amino acids. The CDR3 loop is CASSFASGGNEQFF. CDR3 DNA sequence: TGCGCCAGCAGCTTCGCTAGCGGGGGGAATGAGCAGTTCTTC. The whole variable domain, remainder taken from reference TRBV5-1 and TRBJ2-1, is KAGVTQTPRYLIKTRGQQVTLSCSPISGHRSVSWYQQTPGQGLQFLFEYFSETQRNKGNFPGRFSGRQFSNSRSEMNVSTLELGDSALYLCASSFASGGNEQFFGPGTRLTVL.

This clone was seen more than once but under ten times. This chain joins TRBV7-9 and TRBJ2-3; 9 bases are shared with TRBD1. CDR1 is SEHNR and CDR2 is FQNEAQ in the germline V gene (reference sequence). Trimming cost V 5 bases and J 6 bases; bases outside gene matches: 12. The CDR3 runs to 16 residues. CDR3 sequence (DNA): TGTGCCAGCAGCCCGTGGGGACAGGGCACACCGGATACGCAGTATTTT. It codes for CASSPWGQGTPDTQYF. Variable domain in full (rest from reference TRBV7-9 and TRBJ2-3): DTGVSQNPRHKITKRGQNVTFRCDPISEHNRLYWYRQTLGQGPEFLTYFQNEAQLEKSRLLSDRFSAERPKGSFSTLEIQRTEQGDSAMYLCASSPWGQGTPDTQYFGPGTRLTVL.

The chain carries TRBV4-1 and TRBJ1-3; D perhaps matches TRBD1 (6 bases). CDR3 length: 17 amino acids. CDR1 and CDR2 from the germline V gene are MGHRA and YSYEKL. The V end lost 5 bases, the J end lost 0 bases, and 17 bases lay between the germline ends. The CDR3 loop reads CASSKMGGQSSGNTIYF. The CDR3 nucleotides read TGCGCCAGCAGCAAAATGGGGGGGCAAAGCTCTGGAAACACCATATATTTT.

The J gene is TRBJ1-1, the V gene TRBV27; D not certain. V was cut by 1 base and J by 8 bases, with 11 bases left in between. The CDR3 consists of 13 residues. CDR1 and CDR2 from the germline V gene are MNHEY and SMNVEV (reference sequence). The DNA of the CDR3 is TGTGCCAGCAGTTTATTGCCCCCTCGGGAAGCTTTCTTT. It encodes CASSLLPPREAFF.

The V and J genes are TRBV19 and TRBJ2-1; a possible D gene is TRBD2 (5 bases). This CDR3 is built from 11 residues. V shed 6 bases and J shed 9 bases, with 9 bases lying between them. The germline V gene has CDR1 LNHDA and CDR2 SQIVND (reference sequence). The CDR3: CASRYRGEQFF. CDR3 DNA: TGTGCCAGTAGGTACCGGGGTGAGCAGTTCTTC.

This chain links TRBV7-2 with TRBJ2-5, with D unresolved. Trimming took off 3 bases at V and 1 base at J, with 6 bases between the two ends. CDR3 length: 13 amino acids. Germline V gene data show CDR1 as SGHTA and CDR2 as FQGNSA. CDR3 region: CASSFKGQETQYF. The CDR3 DNA follows: TGTGCCAGCAGCTTTAAAGGCCAAGAGACCCAGTACTTC.

The chain recombines TRBV6-1 with TRBJ2-2; D remains ambiguous. CDR3 length: 13 amino acids. Germline V lookup: CDR1 MNHNS, CDR2 SASEGT. V lost 6 bases, J lost 6 bases, and 11 bases lay in between. The CDR3 sequence: CASRLTTAGELFF. CDR3 nucleotide sequence: TGTGCCAGCAGATTGACAACCGCCGGGGAGCTGTTTTTT.

The rearrangement links TRBV14 to TRBJ2-4; D unresolved. V was shortened by 0 bases and J by 4 bases, with 13 bases between the two germline ends. Germline values: CDR1 SGHDN, CDR2 FVKESK. This CDR3 spans 16 amino acids. The CDR3 bases are TGTGCCAGCAGCCAAGATGTAGCTGGCAGGAAAAACATTCAGTACTTC. It is translated as CASSQDVAGRKNIQYF.

The chain has TRBV28 and TRBJ2-5; D perhaps matches TRBD1 (6 bases). The CDR3 contains 14 residues. V was clipped by 5 bases and J by 5 bases, with 15 bases between them. CDR1 is MDHEN, CDR2 SYDVKM, per germline. CDR3 nucleotides: TGTGCCAGCAGTGGACCAGGGGTGAAGGAGACCCAGTACTTC. This translates into CASSGPGVKETQYF.